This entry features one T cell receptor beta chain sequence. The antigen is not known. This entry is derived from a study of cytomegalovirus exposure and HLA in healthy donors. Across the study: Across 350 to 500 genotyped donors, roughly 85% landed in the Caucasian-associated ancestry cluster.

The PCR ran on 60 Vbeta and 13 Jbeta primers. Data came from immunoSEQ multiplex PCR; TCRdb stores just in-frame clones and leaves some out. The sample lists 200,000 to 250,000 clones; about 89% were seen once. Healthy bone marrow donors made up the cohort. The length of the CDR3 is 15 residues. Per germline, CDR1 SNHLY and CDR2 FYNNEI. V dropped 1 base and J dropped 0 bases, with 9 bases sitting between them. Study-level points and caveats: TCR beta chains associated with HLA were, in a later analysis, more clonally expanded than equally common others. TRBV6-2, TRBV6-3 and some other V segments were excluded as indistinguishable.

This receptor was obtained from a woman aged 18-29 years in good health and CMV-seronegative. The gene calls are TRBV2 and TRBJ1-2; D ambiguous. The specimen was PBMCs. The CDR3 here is CASSEGRTANYGYTF. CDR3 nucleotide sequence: TGTGCCAGCAGTGAAGGCAGAACAGCTAACTATGGCTACACCTTC.